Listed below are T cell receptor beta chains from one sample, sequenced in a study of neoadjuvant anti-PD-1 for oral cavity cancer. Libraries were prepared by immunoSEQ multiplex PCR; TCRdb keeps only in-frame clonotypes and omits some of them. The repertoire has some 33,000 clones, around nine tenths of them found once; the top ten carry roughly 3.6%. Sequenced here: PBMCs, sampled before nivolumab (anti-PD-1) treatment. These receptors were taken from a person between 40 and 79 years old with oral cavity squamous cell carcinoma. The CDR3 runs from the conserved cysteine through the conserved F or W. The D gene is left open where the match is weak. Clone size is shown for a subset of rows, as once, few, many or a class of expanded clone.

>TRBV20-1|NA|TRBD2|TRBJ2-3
CSAKRLAGQYF
TGCAGTGCTAAAAGACTAGCGGGACAGTATTTT
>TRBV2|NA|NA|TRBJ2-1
CASSGLEGAYNEQFF
TGTGCCAGCAGTGGGTTGGAGGGGGCCTACAATGAGCAGTTCTTC
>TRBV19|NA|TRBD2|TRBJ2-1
CASRRTSGGAYNEQFF
TGTGCCAGTAGACGGACTAGCGGCGGGGCGTACAATGAGCAGTTCTTC
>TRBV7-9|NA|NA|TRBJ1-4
CASSLAQGVEKLFF
TGTGCCAGCAGCTTAGCCCAGGGAGTGGAAAAACTGTTTTTT
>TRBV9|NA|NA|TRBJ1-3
CASSAQPRSSSGNTIYF
TGTGCCAGCAGCGCACAGCCCCGATCCAGCTCTGGAAACACCATATATTTT
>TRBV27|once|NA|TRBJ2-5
CASSLFVLQETQYF
TGTGCCAGCAGTTTATTCGTCCTTCAAGAGACCCAGTACTTC
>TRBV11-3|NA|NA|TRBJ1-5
CASSLQGDQPQHF
TGTGCCAGCAGCTTGCAAGGCGACCAGCCCCAGCATTTT
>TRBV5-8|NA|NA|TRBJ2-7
CASSFPYEQYF
TGTGCCAGCAGCTTTCCCTACGAGCAGTACTTC
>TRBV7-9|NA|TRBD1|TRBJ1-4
CASSQDRVDEKLFF
TGTGCCAGCAGCCAAGACAGGGTGGATGAAAAACTGTTTTTT
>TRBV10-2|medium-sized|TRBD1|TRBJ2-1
CASSVGTGVYNEQFF
TGCGCCAGCAGCGTAGGGACAGGGGTGTACAATGAGCAGTTCTTC
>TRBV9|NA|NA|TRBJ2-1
CASSVRGGTFNEQFF
TGTGCCAGCAGCGTACGGGGTGGCACCTTCAATGAGCAGTTCTTC
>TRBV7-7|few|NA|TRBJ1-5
CASSLGTGQQPQHF
TGTGCCAGCAGCTTAGGCACAGGCCAACAGCCCCAGCATTTT
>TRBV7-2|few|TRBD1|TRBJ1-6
CASSLYGQGDSPLHF
TGTGCCAGCAGCCTATACGGACAGGGAGATTCACCCCTCCACTTT
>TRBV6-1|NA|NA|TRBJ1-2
CASSEGRGAPGGF
TGTGCCAGCAGTGAAGGGCGTGGGGCACCCGGTGGCTTC
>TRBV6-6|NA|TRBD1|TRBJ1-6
CASSLTGYNSPLHF
TGTGCCAGCAGTTTGACAGGGTATAATTCACCCCTCCACTTT
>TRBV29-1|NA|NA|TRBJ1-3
CSVVRAGNTIYF
TGCAGCGTTGTCCGGGCTGGAAACACCATATATTTT
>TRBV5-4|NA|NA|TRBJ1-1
CASSLGQLSLSTEAFF
TGTGCCAGCAGCTTGGGACAGCTGTCCTTGAGCACTGAAGCTTTCTTT
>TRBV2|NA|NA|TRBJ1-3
CASIVDRSSGNTIYF
TGTGCCAGCATAGTAGACAGGAGCTCTGGAAACACCATATATTTT
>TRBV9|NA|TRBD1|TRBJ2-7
CASSSIDREGYEQYF
TGTGCCAGCAGCTCTATCGACAGGGAAGGATACGAGCAGTACTTC
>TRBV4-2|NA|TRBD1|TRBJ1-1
CASSQEGQGAGAFF
TGTGCCAGCAGCCAAGAGGGACAGGGGGCTGGAGCTTTCTTT
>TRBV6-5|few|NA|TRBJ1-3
CASSYRWSSGNTIYF
TGTGCCAGCAGTTACCGATGGTCCTCTGGAAACACCATATATTTT
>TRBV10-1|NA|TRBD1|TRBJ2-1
CASRAGQGAGEQFF
TGCGCCAGCCGTGCGGGACAGGGGGCGGGCGAGCAGTTCTTC
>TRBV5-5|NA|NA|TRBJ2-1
CASSLEVLNEQFF
TGTGCCAGCAGCTTGGAGGTTCTCAATGAGCAGTTCTTC
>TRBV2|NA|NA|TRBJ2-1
CASSEVRTTGNEQFF
TGTGCCAGCAGTGAGGTGAGGACCACAGGCAATGAGCAGTTCTTC
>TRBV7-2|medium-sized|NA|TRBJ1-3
CASSVGTGRSSGNTIYF
TGTGCCAGCAGCGTAGGCACAGGCCGAAGCTCTGGAAACACCATATATTTT
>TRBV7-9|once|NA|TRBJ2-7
CASHRGDEQYF
TGTGCCAGCCATAGGGGAGATGAGCAGTACTTC
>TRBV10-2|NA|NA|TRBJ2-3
CASSESTGDTQYF
TGCGCCAGCAGTGAGAGTACAGGGGATACGCAGTATTTT